This is a list of T cell receptor beta chains from one sample in a study of monozygotic twins with inflammatory bowel disease. After re-calling the 5' RACE reads, TCRdb lists one entry per CDR3 protein, DNA absent. The table lists around 380,000 distinct CDR3 sequences. Source material: blood. Receptor source: a human donor with ulcerative colitis or Crohn's disease, or a healthy co-twin of an affected twin (not recorded which). Each CDR3 is given with its conserved first and last residue.

J gene	V gene	CDR3 protein
TRBJ2-7	TRBV7-2	CASSSHREDEQYF
TRBJ2-3	TRBV14	CGSSQDRGAGHTDTQYF
TRBJ1-2	TRBV10-3	CAIGDRGVANYGYTF
TRBJ1-2	TRBV24-1	CATSDLKGSYGYTF
TRBJ1-1	TRBV20-1	CSAGDRGDTEAFF
TRBJ2-7	TRBV9	CASSVSAVAEQYF
TRBJ2-3	TRBV12-3/TRBV12-4	CASSFWGATDTQYF
TRBJ2-1	TRBV9	CASSAWGGNEQFF
TRBJ2-3	TRBV29-1	CSAVAGRHTDTQYF
TRBJ2-3	TRBV11-2	CASRFGRKGGGDTQYF
TRBJ2-1	TRBV20-1	CSARRLAGGRGGGEQFF
TRBJ2-2	TRBV6-2/TRBV6-3	CASSYPRAANTGELFF
TRBJ2-7	TRBV28	CASRASGTHEGDEQYF
TRBJ1-1	TRBV28	CASSSPAGQGSSEAFF
TRBJ1-4	TRBV7-9	CASSLGLGATNEKLFF
TRBJ2-7	TRBV5-1	CASKGGESYEQYF
TRBJ2-3	TRBV20-1	CSARGVADTQYF
TRBJ2-5	TRBV27	CASRSVGETQYF
TRBJ1-1	TRBV20-1	CSARFTENTEAFF
TRBJ1-6	TRBV15	CATSRGTRDSPLHF
TRBJ1-1	TRBV27	CASKLRDRPTNTEAFF
TRBJ2-7	TRBV12-3/TRBV12-4	CASTRRGGIAGGEQYF